The clone carrying this T cell receptor (beta chain) was picked up a small number of times. The sample is drawn from a study of identical twins. TCRdb reanalysed the 5' RACE reads using MiXCR and keeps one entry per CDR3 protein. Among roughly 540,000 distinct CDR3 sequences listed, approximately 22% were seen once. Germline loops: CDR1 SGHTA, CDR2 FQGTGA. Trimming stripped 5 bases from V and 3 bases from J, with 10 bases between. The CDR3 spans 13 residues. This sample also belongs to another study, concerning T cells expressing NK-cell markers.

The sequence was collected from a woman younger than 30 in good health. The sequencing sample was made of CD4+ T cells sorted from blood. The chain links TRBV7-3 to TRBJ1-1; D remains unclear. Here the CDR3 DNA reads TGTGCCAGCAGCCGCTTCCGGGACACTGAAGCTTTCTTT. Its protein is CASSRFRDTEAFF.